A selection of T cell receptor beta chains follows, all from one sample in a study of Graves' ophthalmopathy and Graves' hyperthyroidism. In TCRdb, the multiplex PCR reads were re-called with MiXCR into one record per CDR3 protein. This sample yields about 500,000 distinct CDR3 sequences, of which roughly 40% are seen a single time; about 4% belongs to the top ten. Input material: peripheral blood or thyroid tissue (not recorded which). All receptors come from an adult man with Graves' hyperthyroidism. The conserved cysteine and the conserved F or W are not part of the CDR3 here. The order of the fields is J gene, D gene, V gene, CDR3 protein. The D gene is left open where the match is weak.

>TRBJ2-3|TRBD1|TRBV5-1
ASGSGTATDTQY
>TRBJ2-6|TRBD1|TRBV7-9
ASSLWTGSSGANVLT
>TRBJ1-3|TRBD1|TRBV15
ATSRGTDSGNTIY
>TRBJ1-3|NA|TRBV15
ATSRDWGGNTIY
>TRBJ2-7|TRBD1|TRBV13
ASSRTGDTYEQY
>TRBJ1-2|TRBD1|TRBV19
ASRISLGRQGGGGYT
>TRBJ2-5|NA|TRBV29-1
GVPSRETQY
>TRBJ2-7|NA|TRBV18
ASSPRGEEQY
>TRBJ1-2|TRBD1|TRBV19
ASSSGTGALYGYT
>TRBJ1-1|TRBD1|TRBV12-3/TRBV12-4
ASSLGQGLSPEAF
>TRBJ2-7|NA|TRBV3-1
ASSQASRTRDEQY
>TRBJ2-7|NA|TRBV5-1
ASSLTGLNNYEQY
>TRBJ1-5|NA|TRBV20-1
SARFGGQPQH
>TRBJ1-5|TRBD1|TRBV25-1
ASRAGTGDSNQPQH
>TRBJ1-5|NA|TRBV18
ASSPDGENQPQH
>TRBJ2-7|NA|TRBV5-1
ASSLHRVTYEQY
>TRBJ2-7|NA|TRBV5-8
ASSLGGNRYEQY
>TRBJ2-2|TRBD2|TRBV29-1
SASSGSNTGELF
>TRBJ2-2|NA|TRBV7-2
ASRYGGSSTGELF
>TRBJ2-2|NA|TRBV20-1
SARDRGPDTGELF
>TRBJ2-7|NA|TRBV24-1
ATSDLGLPYEQY
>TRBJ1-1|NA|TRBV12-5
ASGLPGRNTEAF
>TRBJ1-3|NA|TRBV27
ASGQRTPTGNTIY
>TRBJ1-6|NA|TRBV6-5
ASSWSFGNSPLH
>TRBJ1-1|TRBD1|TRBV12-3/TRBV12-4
ASSGQGWSSEAF
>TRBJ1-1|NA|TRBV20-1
SATGALNTEAF
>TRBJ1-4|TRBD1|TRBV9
ASSRQGYEKLF
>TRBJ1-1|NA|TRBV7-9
ASSLTRLTEAF
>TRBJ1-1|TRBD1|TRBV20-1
SAIKTGANTEAF
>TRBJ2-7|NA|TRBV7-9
ASSFGPAYEQY
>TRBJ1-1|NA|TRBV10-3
ATSPGLVNTEAF
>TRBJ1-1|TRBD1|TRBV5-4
ASSLGGRNTEAF
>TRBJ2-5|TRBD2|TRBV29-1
SVTPAGVVETQY
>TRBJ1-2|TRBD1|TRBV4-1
ASSQGGQPNYGYT
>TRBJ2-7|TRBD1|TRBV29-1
SVEDGTGGSYEQY
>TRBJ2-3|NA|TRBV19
ASSVSEGTDTQY
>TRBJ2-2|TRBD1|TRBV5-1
ASETTGTGTGELF
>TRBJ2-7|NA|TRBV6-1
ASSEAFGVYEQY
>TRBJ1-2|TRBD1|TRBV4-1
ASSPYRGPGYGYT
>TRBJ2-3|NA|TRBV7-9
ASSLAAETSTDTQY
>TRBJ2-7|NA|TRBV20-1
SARPIRGTYEQY
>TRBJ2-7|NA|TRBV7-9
ASSWDEQY
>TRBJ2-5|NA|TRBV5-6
ASSRQDGETQY
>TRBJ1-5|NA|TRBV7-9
ASSPSNRVSNQPQH
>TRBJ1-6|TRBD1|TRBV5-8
ASSKTGMDSPLH
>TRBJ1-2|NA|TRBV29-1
STRGRGYT
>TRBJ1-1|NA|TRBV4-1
ASSQGVGMNTEAF
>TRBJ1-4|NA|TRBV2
ASSRQTATNEKLF
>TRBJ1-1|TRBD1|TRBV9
ASSRTGDLNTEAF
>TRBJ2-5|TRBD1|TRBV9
ASSARQGWETQY
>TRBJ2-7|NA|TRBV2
ASLSGRSYEQY
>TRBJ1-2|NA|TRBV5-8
ASSFKTGGSLGYT
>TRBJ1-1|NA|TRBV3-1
ASTQGLANTEAF